Listed below are T cell receptor beta chains from one sample, sequenced in a study of T cells after yellow fever vaccination. One entry per CDR3 protein, called by TCRdb with MiXCR from the 5' RACE reads. Here the sample spans about 340,000 distinct CDR3 sequences, 8.7% being singletons. The sequencing here drew on PBMCs, taken on the day of the first yellow fever vaccination. These receptors all stem from a young man who received the YFV17D yellow fever vaccine. CDR3s leave out the opening cysteine and the closing phenylalanine or tryptophan. Fields, in order: V gene, J gene, D gene, CDR3 protein. The D gene is left open where the match is weak.

V: TRBV10-1; J: TRBJ2-1; D: .; CDR3: ASREQKQGGEQF
V: TRBV12-3/TRBV12-4; J: TRBJ2-2; D: .; CDR3: ASSHLILDPGFVGSGELF
V: TRBV5-6; J: TRBJ1-1; D: .; CDR3: ASSPQVRVNTEAF
V: TRBV7-6; J: TRBJ2-1; D: .; CDR3: ASSTPASAYNEQF
V: TRBV11-2; J: TRBJ2-1; D: TRBD2; CDR3: ASSSGLAGYNEQF
V: TRBV6-2/TRBV6-3; J: TRBJ2-1; D: .; CDR3: ASSSSSGVPNEQF
V: TRBV5-1; J: TRBJ2-4; D: TRBD1; CDR3: ASSVHMGQLEIAKNIQY
V: TRBV5-6; J: TRBJ1-1; D: .; CDR3: ASSPAGSLNTEAF
V: TRBV2; J: TRBJ2-5; D: .; CDR3: ASRRGPASGAQY
V: TRBV7-3; J: TRBJ2-5; D: .; CDR3: ASSSRPTDPTTRETQY
V: TRBV20-1; J: TRBJ2-3; D: TRBD2; CDR3: SARDPLAGNTQY
V: TRBV6-1; J: TRBJ1-6; D: .; CDR3: ASKGSTDSPLH
V: TRBV11-2; J: TRBJ2-3; D: .; CDR3: ASSSFVLTDTQY
V: TRBV6-2/TRBV6-3; J: TRBJ2-7; D: .; CDR3: ASLTRDKYYEQY
V: TRBV4-2; J: TRBJ2-5; D: .; CDR3: ASSSGTQTQY
V: TRBV5-5; J: TRBJ1-5; D: .; CDR3: ASSSRPYQPQH
V: TRBV4-2; J: TRBJ2-6; D: TRBD2; CDR3: ASSQEAGAGANVLT
V: TRBV5-1; J: TRBJ2-1; D: TRBD1; CDR3: ASSRWDRGGQF
V: TRBV5-4; J: TRBJ2-3; D: .; CDR3: ASSLASTHTDTQY
V: TRBV24-1; J: TRBJ2-3; D: TRBD2; CDR3: ATSDTPSGGQDTQY
V: TRBV5-1; J: TRBJ1-2; D: .; CDR3: ASSLVFYSPSVFGFGFNYGYT
V: TRBV4-2; J: TRBJ2-2; D: TRBD2; CDR3: ASSQVASGDTGELF
V: TRBV20-1; J: TRBJ1-1; D: .; CDR3: SARPRGLSTEAF
V: TRBV6-5; J: TRBJ1-2; D: TRBD1; CDR3: ASSYSRGQIRDDGYT
V: TRBV5-4; J: TRBJ2-1; D: .; CDR3: ASSLKTTSSYNEQF
V: TRBV7-2; J: TRBJ1-2; D: TRBD1; CDR3: ARSSAWGQGEGGYT
V: TRBV7-9; J: TRBJ2-3; D: TRBD1; CDR3: ASSRQGSLGTDTQY
V: TRBV19; J: TRBJ2-3; D: TRBD1; CDR3: ASSPRDRGIDTQY
V: TRBV2; J: TRBJ2-2; D: .; CDR3: ASSELASTGELF
V: TRBV7-7; J: TRBJ2-5; D: .; CDR3: ASSPRQGRGQETQY
V: TRBV6-5; J: TRBJ1-5; D: TRBD1; CDR3: ASSYRDRGVGQPQH
V: TRBV7-3; J: TRBJ1-1; D: .; CDR3: ASSWSPGRNTEAF
V: TRBV4-3; J: TRBJ1-1; D: .; CDR3: ASSQDPEGFYTEAF
V: TRBV10-3; J: TRBJ1-5; D: .; CDR3: AISGGGNQPQH
V: TRBV12-3/TRBV12-4; J: TRBJ1-2; D: TRBD1; CDR3: ASSEGAIGYT
V: TRBV29-1; J: TRBJ2-1; D: .; CDR3: SAGSRDI
V: TRBV7-2; J: TRBJ2-3; D: .; CDR3: ASSLGLHTQY
V: TRBV1; J: TRBJ2-2; D: .; CDR3: TSSRATGANTGELF
V: TRBV10-3; J: TRBJ2-6; D: .; CDR3: AIWTQAGANVLT
V: TRBV25-1; J: TRBJ2-5; D: .; CDR3: ASSESPRIGETQY
V: TRBV29-1; J: TRBJ1-1; D: .; CDR3: SATPANTEAF
V: TRBV6-5; J: TRBJ2-5; D: TRBD1; CDR3: ASSYPGGETQY
V: TRBV20-1; J: TRBJ2-6; D: .; CDR3: SARLWGSGANVLT
V: TRBV7-2; J: TRBJ2-1; D: TRBD1; CDR3: ASSSPLGTGSYNEQF
V: TRBV12-3/TRBV12-4; J: TRBJ1-5; D: TRBD1; CDR3: ASSFVQGALQPQH
V: TRBV7-3; J: TRBJ2-3; D: TRBD2; CDR3: ASSLSSRGGGTDTQY
V: TRBV18; J: TRBJ1-5; D: .; CDR3: ASSPGQPNQPQH
V: TRBV20-1; J: TRBJ1-3; D: .; CDR3: SARGLASGNTIY
V: TRBV5-6; J: TRBJ2-1; D: TRBD1; CDR3: ASSLATGAYNEQF
V: TRBV7-2; J: TRBJ2-7; D: .; CDR3: ASTRDAPSYEQY
V: TRBV10-2; J: TRBJ1-5; D: TRBD1; CDR3: ASSEWLGTGGNQPQH
V: TRBV4-3; J: TRBJ2-1; D: .; CDR3: ASSQEANEDGPYNEQF
V: TRBV18; J: TRBJ2-2; D: .; CDR3: ASSPGWGPGELF
V: TRBV6-1; J: TRBJ2-1; D: TRBD1; CDR3: ASIETGTGNYNEQF
V: TRBV6-1; J: TRBJ2-2; D: .; CDR3: ASSPPGIGASGELF
V: TRBV28; J: TRBJ2-3; D: TRBD2; CDR3: ASGGGVPDTQY
V: TRBV10-1; J: TRBJ1-2; D: TRBD1; CDR3: ASSVGQNYGYT
V: TRBV5-1; J: TRBJ2-1; D: TRBD2; CDR3: ASSLGGGAYNEQF
V: TRBV11-3; J: TRBJ2-2; D: TRBD2; CDR3: ASSPRTSGGGELF